Sequencing of this TCR beta chain was carried out in a study of identical twins. Study-wide results and caveats: Insertions were reduced in abundant cord blood beta clonotypes but not in memory repertoires. Modeled out-of-frame TCR alpha sharing in monozygotic twins fell below observed levels. Out-of-frame alpha sequences shared between twins exhibited an excess of low generation probability.

TCRdb independently ran MiXCR on the 5' RACE reads; one entry per CDR3 protein. Of about 450,000 distinct CDR3 sequences listed, less than 20% are singletons. Trimming cost V 0 bases and J 10 bases, with 13 bases left between them. Germline CDR1 is SGHTA and CDR2 is FQGNSA. The CDR3 sequence is 14 residues long. Healthy Caucasian individuals made up all the donors. A remark on this clonotype: As yet, its antigen is unknown.

This TCR came from a man aged 50 to 60 in good health. Sequenced: naive T cells sorted from blood. This chain joins TRBV7-2 and TRBJ2-1; tentatively, D is TRBD1 (5 bases). The CDR3 is CASSLALGLEEQFF. CDR3 in DNA: TGTGCCAGCAGCTTAGCGTTGGGGCTCGAGGAGCAGTTCTTC.